Shown below are 26 T cell receptor beta chains from a single sample sequenced in a study of T cell changes during pregnancy in multiple sclerosis. Only in-frame clones appear in the TCRdb table, and some are missing; sequencing was by immunoSEQ multiplex PCR. Among approximately 23,000 clones listed, 75% to 95% were seen once. The sample in question was CD4+ T cells from peripheral blood mononuclear cells, obtained in the third trimester of pregnancy. These receptors were taken from a female donor in good health, enrolled as a control in a pregnancy study.

This sequence joins TRBV5-1 and TRBJ2-7; D possibly corresponds to TRBD1 (6 bases). V shed 0 bases and J shed 4 bases, with 11 bases lying between them. The CDR3 spans 14 residues. Germline V gene lookup returns CDR1 SGHRS and CDR2 YFSETQ. DNA for the CDR3: TGCGCCAGCAGCTTGGAGGGGGTGGGATACGAGCAGTACTTC. Its protein product is CASSLEGVGYEQYF.

The rearrangement uses TRBV19 and TRBJ2-6, with a weak D call TRBD2 (6 bases). CDR1 is LNHDA and CDR2 is SQIVND in the germline V gene (reference sequence). There are 19 residues in the CDR3. The V and J ends lost 3 bases and 0 bases respectively, with 18 bases between them. CDR3 in DNA: TGTGCCAGTAGTATCCCCGGCCTTGGCGGGATCTCTGGGGCCAACGTCCTGACTTTC. It yields the protein CASSIPGLGGISGANVLTF.

This chain connects TRBV6-1 to TRBJ2-1; perhaps TRBD2 as D (5 bases). The V end was cut by 7 bases, the J end by 8 bases, with 15 bases between. The length of the CDR3 is 13 residues. The germline CDR1 and CDR2 sequences are MNHNS and SASEGT. CDR3 sequence reads: CASKGSLGDEQFF. In DNA form, the CDR3 reads TGTGCCAGCAAGGGATCTCTCGGGGATGAGCAGTTCTTC.

A single count supports this clone. The gene calls are TRBV7-9 and TRBJ1-5, with D perhaps matching TRBD1 (5 bases). V lost 5 bases and J 6 bases, leaving 11 bases between the germline ends. The CDR3 length is 13 residues. The germline CDR1 and CDR2 sequences are SEHNR and FQNEAQ (reference sequence). The CDR3 sequence is CASSPAGGQPQHF. DNA for the CDR3: TGTGCCAGCAGCCCCGCCGGGGGTCAGCCCCAGCATTTT.

The chain couples TRBV9 to TRBJ2-1; 11 nucleotides align to TRBD2. Trimming cost V 4 bases and J 7 bases; bases outside gene matches: 16. Germline V gives CDR1 SGDLS, CDR2 YYNGEE. The CDR3 loop spans 18 amino acids. In DNA, the CDR3 is TGTGCCAGCAGCCCGAGATCCCAAGTTAGCGGGAGGGGAAATGAGCAGTTCTTC. Translation gives CASSPRSQVSGRGNEQFF.

This chain connects TRBV28 to TRBJ2-7; 8 bases are shared with TRBD2. Germline-derived CDR1 and CDR2 are MDHEN and SYDVKM. V gave up 6 bases and J gave up 3 bases; unmatched junction bases: 10. CDR3 length: 15 amino acids. The chain's CDR3 is CASSYPRGGLYEQYF. For the CDR3, the DNA is TGTGCCAGCAGCTACCCCCGGGGGGGCCTCTACGAGCAGTACTTC.

This chain joins TRBV6-1 and TRBJ1-2, with D tentatively TRBD1 (6 bases). V lost 0 bases and J lost 3, with 8 bases in between. This CDR3 region has 14 residues. The germline V gene encodes CDR1 MNHNS and CDR2 SASEGT. The CDR3 loop is CASSEAGQHYGYTF. The CDR3 DNA reads as TGTGCCAGCAGTGAAGCTGGACAGCACTATGGCTACACCTTC.

The V gene is TRBV28, the J gene TRBJ2-7; 7 bases agree with TRBD1. V dropped 5 bases and J dropped 4; count of bases not matched to a gene: 11. This CDR3 has 15 amino acids. Germline loops: CDR1 MDHEN, CDR2 SYDVKM. The CDR3 nucleotides are TGTGCCAGCAGTCCGGTCGGGACAGAGACGTACGAGCAGTACTTC. It translates to CASSPVGTETYEQYF.

This rearrangement joins TRBV7-8 to TRBJ1-6, with D unclear. Trimming took off 5 bases at V and 0 bases at J, with 11 bases between the two ends. Germline CDR1 SGHVS, CDR2 FQNEAQ. This CDR3 has 16 amino acids. CDR3 in DNA: TGTGCCAGCAGCCTCGGAAGAGGCTCCTATAATTCACCCCTCCACTTT. Translation: CASSLGRGSYNSPLHF.

The V gene is TRBV7-2, the J gene TRBJ2-7; 12 bases align to TRBD2. CDR3 length: 16 amino acids. In germline, CDR1 is SGHTA, CDR2 FQGNSA. J was trimmed by 1 base and V by 4 bases; bases with no gene match: 5. CDR3 amino acids: CASSSRLAGESYEQYF. In DNA form, the CDR3 reads TGTGCCAGCAGCTCCCGACTAGCGGGGGAGTCCTACGAGCAGTACTTC.

The chain recombines TRBV9 with TRBJ2-1; D is undetermined. Per germline, CDR1 SGDLS and CDR2 YYNGEE. This CDR3 has 15 amino acids. V was trimmed by 0 bases and J by 9 bases, leaving 16 bases between them. The CDR3 DNA reads TGTGCCAGCAGCGTAGGGAGTAGCATCGCTGCTGAGCAGTTCTTC. Translation: CASSVGSSIAAEQFF.

The chain has TRBV6-6 and TRBJ1-2, with 8 bases aligning to TRBD1. The CDR3 spans 13 residues. Germline V gene data show CDR1 as MNHNY and CDR2 as SVGAGI (reference sequence). J gave up 4 bases and V 5 bases, and 3 bases lay outside the gene matches. In DNA, the CDR3 is TGTGCCAGCAGTGACAGGGGTGGCTATGGCTACACCTTC. This gives the protein CASSDRGGYGYTF.

The chain uses TRBV6-1 and TRBJ2-5, with 11 bases aligning to TRBD2. CDR1 MNHNS and CDR2 SASEGT come from the germline V gene. V was clipped by 4 bases and J by 2 bases; unmatched bases: 3. This CDR3 spans 15 amino acids. The CDR3 sequence: CASSGGLAEQETQYF. The CDR3 coding sequence is TGTGCCAGCAGTGGGGGACTAGCGGAACAAGAGACCCAGTACTTC.

V usage is TRBV9 and J usage is TRBJ1-1; TRBD1 matches 7 bases. CDR1 is SGDLS and CDR2 is YYNGEE in the germline V gene. The CDR3 covers 14 residues. The V segment lost 0 bases and the J segment 4 bases; nucleotides outside the gene matches: 3. CDR3 sequence: CASSVEGGRTEAFF. In DNA form, the CDR3 reads TGTGCCAGCAGCGTAGAAGGGGGCCGCACTGAAGCTTTCTTT.

The V and J genes are TRBV14 and TRBJ2-4, with TRBD1 matching over 8 bases. Germline trimming cut 0 bases from V and 1 base from J; bases unmatched to any gene: 8. The CDR3 is 18 residues long. Germline V gene sequence: CDR1 SGHDN, CDR2 FVKESK. The chain's CDR3 is CASSQEDRARGAKNIQYF. The CDR3 DNA follows: TGTGCCAGCAGCCAAGAGGACAGGGCAAGGGGGGCCAAAAACATTCAGTACTTC. The entire variable domain, with the rest obtained from reference TRBV14 and TRBJ2-4, is as follows: EAGVTQFPSHSVIEKGQTVTLRCDPISGHDNLYWYRRVMGKEIKFLLHFVKESKQDESGMPNNRFLAERTGGTYSTLKVQPAELEDSGVYFCASSQEDRARGAKNIQYFGAGTRLSVL.

The chain has TRBV6-5 and TRBJ1-3; possible D gene TRBD1, 6 bases. The germline V and J ends were trimmed by 10 bases and 0 bases, with 16 bases remaining between them. The CDR3 spans 15 residues. Germline V lookup: CDR1 MNHEY, CDR2 SVGAGI. The CDR3 DNA reads as TGTGCCACCCAGGCGGACAGCTCCTCTGGAAACACCATATATTTT. Translating gives CATQADSSSGNTIYF.

The CDR3 reads CASTPYDWSSGSGEQFF. The CDR3 DNA sequence: TGTGCCAGCACTCCATACGACTGGTCTAGCGGGAGCGGTGAGCAGTTCTTC. The chain joins TRBV28 to TRBJ2-1, with 10 bases fitting TRBD2. V trimming: 7 bases; J trimming: 9 bases; junction bases outside the gene matches: 18. Germline-derived CDR1 and CDR2 are MDHEN and SYDVKM. The CDR3 is 17 amino acids. The whole variable domain, remainder taken from reference TRBV28 and TRBJ2-1, is DVKVTQSSRYLVKRTGEKVFLECVQDMDHENMFWYRQDPGLGLRLIYFSYDVKMKEKGDIPEGYSVSREKKERFSLILESASTNQTSMYLCASTPYDWSSGSGEQFFGPGTRLTVL.

The chain combines TRBV6-6 with TRBJ2-3, with 11 bases matching TRBD2. V gave up 4 bases and J gave up 1 base; unmatched junction bases: 1. The CDR3 extends over 15 amino acids. CDR1 MNHNY and CDR2 SVGAGI come from the germline V gene (reference sequence). CDR3 in amino acids: CASSSLAGGTDTQYF. The CDR3 bases are TGTGCCAGCAGTTCACTAGCGGGGGGCACAGATACGCAGTATTTT.

The V call is TRBV5-1, the J call TRBJ1-3; 7 bases are a match to TRBD1. Germline CDR1 reads SGHRS; CDR2 reads YFSETQ. The J segment lost 0 bases and the V segment lost 0 bases, leaving 6 bases of the junction unmatched. The CDR3 runs to 17 residues. The CDR3 region has the DNA TGCGCCAGCAGCTTGGAAGGACAGGTTTTCTCTGGAAACACCATATATTTT. Protein: CASSLEGQVFSGNTIYF. Full variable domain (missing parts from reference TRBV5-1 and TRBJ1-3): KAGVTQTPRYLIKTRGQQVTLSCSPISGHRSVSWYQQTPGQGLQFLFEYFSETQRNKGNFPGRFSGRQFSNSRSEMNVSTLELGDSALYLCASSLEGQVFSGNTIYFGEGSWLTVV.

This clone was found a few times. V and J are TRBV5-1 and TRBJ2-7; TRBD1 might be the D (6 bases). The CDR3 contains 14 residues. V shed 0 bases and J shed 6 bases, with 13 bases lying between them. Germline lookup yields CDR1 SGHRS and CDR2 YFSETQ. The CDR3 region has the DNA TGCGCCAGCAGCTTGGACAGGGCCCTGGGCGAGCAGTACTTC. It encodes CASSLDRALGEQYF.

This clone showed up just once. The chain recombines TRBV11-2 with TRBJ2-7, with unresolved D. This CDR3 is 12 amino acids long. Per germline, CDR1 SGHAT and CDR2 FQNNGV. With 5 bases removed from V and 4 bases from J, the gap between germline ends came to 9 bases. The CDR3 protein is CASSREEYEQYF. Written as DNA, the CDR3 is TGTGCCAGCAGCAGAGAGGAGTACGAGCAGTACTTC. The entire variable domain, with the rest obtained from reference TRBV11-2 and TRBJ2-7, is as follows: EAGVAQSPRYKIIEKRQSVAFWCNPISGHATLYWYQQILGQGPKLLIQFQNNGVVDDSQLPKDRFSAERLKGVDSTLKIQPAKLEDSAVYLCASSREEYEQYFGPGTRLTVT.

The rearrangement links TRBV28 to TRBJ1-1; possibly TRBD1 for D (5 bases). CDR3 length: 15 residues. Germline V gene lookup returns CDR1 MDHEN and CDR2 SYDVKM. V lost 2 bases to trimming and J lost 5 bases, with 15 bases between them. The CDR3 coding sequence is TGTGCCAGCAGTTTAATGGGGGGTTCGGGGACTGAAGCTTTCTTT. Amino acid sequence: CASSLMGGSGTEAFF. The full variable domain, completed using reference TRBV28 and TRBJ1-1, is DVKVTQSSRYLVKRTGEKVFLECVQDMDHENMFWYRQDPGLGLRLIYFSYDVKMKEKGDIPEGYSVSREKKERFSLILESASTNQTSMYLCASSLMGGSGTEAFFGQGTRLTVV.

V is TRBV14 and J is TRBJ2-1, with 9 nucleotides matching TRBD2. V lost 4 bases, J lost 15 bases, and 13 bases stayed unmatched. The germline gives CDR1 SGHDN, CDR2 FVKESK. The CDR3 covers 14 residues. In DNA form, the CDR3 reads TGTGCCAGCAGCCCTGCAGGCGGGAGGGCCCCGGGGTTCTTC. Protein: CASSPAGGRAPGFF.

This clone appeared a few times. The rearrangement links TRBV11-2 to TRBJ2-3; 9 bases fit TRBD2. Trimming at V came to 3 bases and at J to 6 bases, leaving 10 bases not matched to a gene. Germline values: CDR1 SGHAT, CDR2 FQNNGV. The CDR3 spans 16 residues. The chain's CDR3 is CASSFLGNLAGDTQYF. CDR3 DNA sequence: TGTGCCAGCAGCTTTTTAGGTAACCTAGCGGGGGATACGCAGTATTTT.

The chain recombines TRBV19 with TRBJ1-4, with 7 bases aligning to TRBD1. This CDR3 comprises 15 residues. J lost 2 bases, V lost 5 bases, and 5 bases had no gene match. The germline V gene encodes CDR1 LNHDA and CDR2 SQIVND (reference sequence). This chain's CDR3 is CASSPAGQTNEKLFF. The CDR3 DNA sequence: TGTGCCAGTAGTCCCGCGGGACAGACTAATGAAAAACTGTTTTTT.

The J gene is TRBJ1-1, the V gene TRBV5-4, with D unresolved. V lost 4 bases and J lost 4, with 11 bases in between. Germline values: CDR1 SGHNT, CDR2 YYREEE (reference sequence). The CDR3 is made up of 13 amino acids. This chain's CDR3 is CASSPSASTEAFF. The CDR3 DNA sequence: TGTGCCAGCAGCCCATCTGCGAGCACTGAAGCTTTCTTT.